This T cell receptor (beta chain) derives from a study of blood T cell repertoires in COVID-19 (dated by TCRdb to the early 2020s). Regarding the complete study: Samples from collaborators originated in the United States, Italy and Spain and spanned both the acute and convalescent phases of COVID-19. The material from the prospective study consisted of cDNA or gDNA derived from T cells, B-cell-depleted T cells, or PBMCs. Deeply sampled blood TCRbeta repertoires from subjects exposed to, actively infected with, or recovered from COVID-19 were included in the dataset. A freely available public database, intended as a resource for researchers studying the immune response to SARS-CoV-2, is where the repertoires were released. Samples were obtained from the ongoing ImmuneRACE study (first 160 participants) and from 1,254 subjects provided by 6 global collaborators. Nearly every sample came with metadata listing a de-identified subject ID, COVID-19 status, age in years and sex. Where available, HLA class I and class II types were obtained from metadata supplied by the sample provider rather than from assay-based typing.

Beyond this particular receptor, the publication reports: How much clinical and demographic metadata was included differed by source and by participant, and the metadata was provided uncurated.

The immunoSEQ Assay, a bias-controlled multiplex PCR, was used to amplify TCRbeta CDR3 regions from genomic DNA. From the authors' description of their analysis: Within the assay, amplification of reference gene primers was used to estimate how many nucleated cells each sample contained. Sequence reads were collapsed and filtered to measure the absolute abundance of every unique TCRbeta CDR3 rearrangement. For each sample, productive Simpson clonality was calculated by taking the square root of Simpson's diversity index across productive rearrangements. Sourced from immuneACCESS, this table was stored by TCRdb with only in-frame sequences that have V and J called. A share of the clones is absent; for the studies checked, an unresolved V gene accounts for under half, and the remainder has no known explanation. That table is the source of V, J and clone size, and D and trimming were worked out from the DNA. The sample contains approximately 270,000 clones, more than 85% of them found a single time. 2.5% to 3% of the sample lies in the top ten.

In the prospective study, participants were about 18 to 100 years old, resided in 25 or so geographic areas of the United States, and were enrolled through a virtual design. To assign participants to cohorts, the prospective study relied on clinical history that participants themselves reported in a screening survey and a study questionnaire. Exposed participants had been in contact with someone with a PCR-confirmed or clinician-diagnosed COVID-19 case within 2 weeks of study entry. In the prospective study, mobile phlebotomists collected whole blood, serum and a nasopharyngeal or oropharyngeal swab from each participant. Over a roughly two-month period, participants in the prospective study had the option of providing additional blood draws and questionnaires. Before DNA extraction, blood samples from the prospective study were shipped at room temperature or frozen. To note about this clone: The antigen this receptor binds is unknown. The sample holds no much larger clone one base away, and base qualities are not on file.

This TCR derives from a man between 40 and 49 years old who had been exposed to COVID-19. The sample taken for sequencing was PBMCs or T cells enriched from blood (not recorded which).

The DNA reads TGTGCCAGCAGCTTATCGGGGGTCTCACCCCTCCACTTT. Translated, this gives CASSLSGVSPLHF. In this chain, TRBV11-1 is recombined with TRBJ1-6; the best D guess is TRBD1, with 5 bases matching. Inclusive of the bounding cysteine and phenylalanine, the CDR3 is 13 residues long. This entry keeps only the CDR3 DNA: 39 bases, framed from base 1. V is cut by 2 bases and J by 10 bases, and the space between the germline ends is 9 bases. Per the germline V gene (reference sequence), SGHAT is the CDR1 and FQDESV is the CDR2. The full variable domain, with segments outside the CDR3 supplied by the reference TRBV11-1 and TRBJ1-6 proteins, appears as EAEVAQSPRYKITEKSQAVAFWCDPISGHATLYWYRQILGQGPELLVQFQDESVVDDSQLPKDRFSAERLKGVDSTLKIQPAELGDSAMYLCASSLSGVSPLHFGNGTRLTVT.